This T cell receptor (beta chain) was captured in a study of technical replicates of blood from several donors. CDR1 MNHEY and CDR2 SMNVEV come from the germline V gene (reference sequence). This CDR3 spans 12 amino acids. The V gene lost 7 bases and the J gene lost 1 base, with 7 bases spanning the gap. This table comes from immunoSEQ multiplex PCR, and its TCRdb copy is limited to in-frame clones, with some not included. The sample holds roughly 79,000 clones, around 92% seen once. The sample was T cells isolated from PBMCs. The chain couples TRBV27 to TRBJ1-1; the D is unclear. This receptor was identified in a human donor in good health. The CDR3 here is CASKRGNTEAFF. The CDR3 DNA follows: TGTGCCAGCAAAAGAGGGAACACTGAAGCTTTCTTT.